This T cell receptor (beta chain) was recovered during a study of blood T cell repertoires in COVID-19. About the research overall: The analysed material was cDNA or gDNA that came from T cells, B-cell-depleted T cells, or PBMCs.

Method: immunoSEQ multiplex PCR; TCRdb's copy keeps in-frame clones and lacks some. The sample shows 260,000 or so clones, roughly 80% of them seen only once. Germline CDR1 and CDR2: LNHDA and SQIVND (reference sequence). There are 14 residues in the CDR3. V shed 4 bases and J shed 4 bases, with 13 bases lying between them. This clonotype was sampled from a woman older than 75 with COVID-19, enrolled during active disease. The sample was peripheral blood. The rearrangement links TRBV19 to TRBJ1-1; D is possibly TRBD1 (6 bases). The CDR3 DNA reads as TGTGCCAGTAGTACCTGGGGGCGAGGCACTGAAGCTTTCTTT. Its protein is CASSTWGRGTEAFF.